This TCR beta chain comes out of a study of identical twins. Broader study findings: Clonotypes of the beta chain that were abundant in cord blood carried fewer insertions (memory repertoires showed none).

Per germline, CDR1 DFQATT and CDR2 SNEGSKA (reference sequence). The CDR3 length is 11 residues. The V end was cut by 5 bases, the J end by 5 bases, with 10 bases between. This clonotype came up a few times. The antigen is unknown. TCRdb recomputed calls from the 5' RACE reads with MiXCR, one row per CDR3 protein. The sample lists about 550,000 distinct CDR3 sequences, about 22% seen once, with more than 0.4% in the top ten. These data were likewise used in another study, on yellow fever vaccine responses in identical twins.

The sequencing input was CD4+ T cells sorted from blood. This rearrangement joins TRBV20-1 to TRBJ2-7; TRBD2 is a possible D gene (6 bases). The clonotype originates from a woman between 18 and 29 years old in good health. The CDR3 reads CSAGTSHEQYF. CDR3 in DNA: TGCAGTGCTGGGACTTCCCACGAGCAGTACTTC.